The 12 T cell receptor beta chains below all came from one sample that was sequenced in a study of identical twins. MiXCR was run by TCRdb on the 5' RACE reads, yielding one entry per CDR3 protein. The table includes around 480,000 distinct CDR3 sequences, more than 13% detected once. These data are also associated with another study on yellow fever vaccine responses in identical twins.

Material for sequencing was CD4+ T cells sorted from blood. These receptors all stem from a woman under 30 in good health.

Ten or more counts support this clonotype. This sequence joins TRBV12-3 or TRBV12-4 and TRBJ2-3; D uncertain. The CDR3 runs 13 residues. Trimming removed 1 base from V and 8 bases from J, with 10 bases in between. CDR3 amino acids: CASSLGPRRTQYF. For the CDR3, the DNA is TGTGCCAGCAGTTTAGGGCCGCGCCGTACGCAGTATTTT.

This clonotype was counted a few times. This chain uses TRBV6-1 with TRBJ1-5; a weak D match, TRBD1 (5 bases). The CDR3 is 15 residues long. The V end lost 6 bases, the J end lost 4 bases, and 16 bases lay between the germline ends. Germline-derived CDR1 and CDR2 are MNHNS and SASEGT. CDR3 protein: CASRRDPLGNQPQHF. The CDR3 bases are TGTGCCAGCAGAAGGGACCCGTTAGGAAATCAGCCCCAGCATTTT.

The chain recombines TRBV3-1 with TRBJ2-7, with a possible D match to TRBD2 (5 bases). V was cut by 1 base and J by 6 bases, with 7 bases left in between. The length of the CDR3 is 12 residues. Germline V CDR1 and CDR2: LGHDT, YNNKEL (reference sequence). The CDR3 spells CASSQAGIEQYF. In DNA form, the CDR3 reads TGTGCCAGCAGCCAAGCGGGGATCGAGCAGTACTTC.

The chain employs TRBV6-1 and TRBJ2-5, with D perhaps assigned TRBD1 or TRBD2 (5 bases each). The CDR3 has 15 amino acids. CDR1 and CDR2 (germline): MNHNS, SASEGT. Trimming shortened V by 1 base and J by 2 bases, and 11 bases separated the two germline ends. CDR3 DNA sequence: TGTGCCAGCAGTGAAGGATGGGGGTGGCAAGAGACCCAGTACTTC. As protein: CASSEGWGWQETQYF.

In this sample, this clonotype turned up a few times. This chain links TRBV3-1 with TRBJ2-1; 7 positions agree with TRBD2. The V gene end was trimmed by 3 bases and the J gene end by 2 bases; junction bases not matched to a gene: 4. The CDR3 is made up of 15 amino acids. Germline loops: CDR1 LGHDT, CDR2 YNNKEL (reference sequence). CDR3 region: CASSHFSGPYNEQFF. The CDR3 nucleotides are TGTGCCAGCAGCCATTTTAGCGGGCCCTACAATGAGCAGTTCTTC.

Only a few counts were recorded for this clonotype. This chain links TRBV15 with TRBJ1-1; D remains unclear. The germline gives CDR1 LNHNV, CDR2 YYDKDF (reference sequence). The CDR3 is made up of 15 amino acids. With 3 bases removed from V and 1 base from J, the gap between germline ends came to 12 bases. CDR3 protein: CATSRALGENTEAFF. The CDR3 DNA is TGTGCCACCAGCAGGGCTCTGGGTGAGAACACTGAAGCTTTCTTT. Full variable domain (outside the CDR3, taken from reference TRBV15 and TRBJ1-1): DAMVIQNPRYQVTQFGKPVTLSCSQTLNHNVMYWYQQKSSQAPKLLFHYYDKDFNNEADTPDNFQSRRPNTSFCFLDIRSPGLGDTAMYLCATSRALGENTEAFFGQGTRLTVV.

This clonotype was seen a handful of times. V is TRBV3-1 and J is TRBJ1-1; the D is unclear. CDR3 length: 12 residues. Between the trimmed V and J ends, which lost 4 bases and 7 bases, there was a span of 10 bases. The germline V gene encodes CDR1 LGHDT and CDR2 YNNKEL (reference sequence). Here the CDR3 DNA reads TGTGCCAGCAGCCCCCGGGTGGGTGAAGCTTTCTTT. This gives the protein CASSPRVGEAFF.

The J gene is TRBJ2-1, the V gene TRBV12-5; 14 nucleotides agree with TRBD2. Trimming cost V 5 bases and J 1 base; bases outside gene matches: 4. The CDR3 runs 17 residues. Germline CDR1 LGHNT, CDR2 FRNRAP. CDR3 sequence (DNA): TGTGCTAGTGGTACCCGACTAGCGGGGGGGTCCTACAATGAGCAGTTCTTC. Translating it yields CASGTRLAGGSYNEQFF.

This clonotype has just a few counts. The chain uses TRBV20-1 and TRBJ2-7, with 13 bases identical to TRBD2. The V gene's germline CDR1 is DFQATT and CDR2 SNEGSKA (reference sequence). V trimming: 6 bases; J trimming: 6 bases; junction bases outside the gene matches: 5. This CDR3 has 13 amino acids. The CDR3 region is CSAELAGGFEQYF. In nucleotides, the CDR3 is TGCAGTGCAGAACTAGCGGGAGGGTTCGAGCAGTACTTC.

On this clonotype: One end of the junction varies from germline; a read error may be responsible. This sequence joins TRBV7-6 and TRBJ2-3, with D perhaps TRBD1 (6 bases). Germline-derived CDR1 and CDR2 are SGHVS and FNYEAQ. The CDR3 runs 13 residues. The CDR3 sequence: CASSLGQLDTQYF. The CDR3, as DNA: TGTGCCAGCAGTTTAGGACAGTTAGATACGCAGTATTTT.

In DNA form, the CDR3 reads TGCAGTGCTAGAAGGGTCACTGAAGCTTTCTTT. As protein: CSARRVTEAFF. This chain connects TRBV20-1 to TRBJ1-1; D is unclear. Trimming removed 2 bases from V and 4 bases from J, with 5 bases in between. This CDR3 is built from 11 residues. Germline assignment: CDR1 DFQATT and CDR2 SNEGSKA (reference sequence).

The V and J genes are TRBV12-3 or TRBV12-4 and TRBJ2-1, with 9 bases matching TRBD1. This CDR3 has 16 amino acids. V was pared by 5 bases and J by 4 bases, with 9 bases of the junction left unmatched. The CDR3 DNA is TGTGCCAGCAGTCCGTCTTCGGGACAGGGTTACAATGAGCAGTTCTTC. Its protein is CASSPSSGQGYNEQFF.